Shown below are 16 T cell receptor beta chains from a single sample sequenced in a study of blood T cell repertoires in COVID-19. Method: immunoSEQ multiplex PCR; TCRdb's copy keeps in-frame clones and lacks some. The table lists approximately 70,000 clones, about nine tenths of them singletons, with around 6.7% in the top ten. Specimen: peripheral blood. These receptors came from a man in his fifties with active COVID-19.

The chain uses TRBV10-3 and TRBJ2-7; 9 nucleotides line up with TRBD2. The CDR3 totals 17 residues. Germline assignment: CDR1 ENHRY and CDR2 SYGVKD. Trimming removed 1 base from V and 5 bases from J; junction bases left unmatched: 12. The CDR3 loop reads CAISEFVFSGGGNEQYF. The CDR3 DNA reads TGTGCCATCAGTGAGTTTGTGTTTAGCGGGGGAGGTAACGAGCAGTACTTC.

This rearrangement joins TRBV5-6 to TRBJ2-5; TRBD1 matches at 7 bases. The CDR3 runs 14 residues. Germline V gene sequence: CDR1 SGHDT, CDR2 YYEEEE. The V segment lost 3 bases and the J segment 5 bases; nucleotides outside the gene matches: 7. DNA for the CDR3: TGTGCCAGCAGCTCCCTGACAGGGTCGGAGACCCAGTACTTC. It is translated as CASSSLTGSETQYF.

The CDR3 sequence is CASSGDRRFGEQYF. In nucleotides, the CDR3 is TGTGCCAGCTCAGGGGACAGGCGTTTTGGCGAGCAGTACTTC. J is TRBJ2-7 and V is TRBV18; 8 bases map to TRBD1. The CDR3 loop spans 14 amino acids. J gave up 6 bases and V 5 bases, and 9 bases lay outside the gene matches. Germline loops: CDR1 KGHSH, CDR2 LQKENI.

Here the CDR3 DNA reads TGTGCCAGCAGCTTTGGACAGAATCAGCCCCAGCATTTT. Translated, it gives CASSFGQNQPQHF. The chain joins TRBV5-4 to TRBJ1-5; the D gene is possibly TRBD1 (6 bases). CDR1 and CDR2 from the germline V gene are SGHNT and YYREEE (reference sequence). This CDR3 has 13 residues. V was shortened by 2 bases and J by 4 bases, with 7 bases between the two germline ends. Supplemented by reference TRBV5-4 and TRBJ1-5, the full variable domain reads ETGVTQSPTHLIKTRGQQVTLRCSSQSGHNTVSWYQQALGQGPQFIFQYYREEENGRGNFPPRFSGLQFPNYSSELNVNALELDDSALYLCASSFGQNQPQHFGDGTRLSIL.

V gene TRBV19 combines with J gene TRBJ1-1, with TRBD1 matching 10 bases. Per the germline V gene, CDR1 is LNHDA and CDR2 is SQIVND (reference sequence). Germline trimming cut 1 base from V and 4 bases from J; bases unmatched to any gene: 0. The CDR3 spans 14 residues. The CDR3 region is CASSIGTGGTEAFF. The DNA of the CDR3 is TGTGCCAGTAGTATAGGGACAGGGGGCACTGAAGCTTTCTTT.

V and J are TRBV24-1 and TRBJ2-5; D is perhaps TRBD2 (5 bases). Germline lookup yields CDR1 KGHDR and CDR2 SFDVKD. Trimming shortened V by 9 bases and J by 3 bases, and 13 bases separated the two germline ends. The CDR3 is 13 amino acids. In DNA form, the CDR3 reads TGTGCCACCGGGCCCCCCGGGAAAGAGACCCAGTACTTC. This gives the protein CATGPPGKETQYF.

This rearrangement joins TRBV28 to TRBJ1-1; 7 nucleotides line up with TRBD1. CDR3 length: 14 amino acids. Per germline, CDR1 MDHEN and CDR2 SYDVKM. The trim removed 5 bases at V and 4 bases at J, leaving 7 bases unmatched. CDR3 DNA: TGTGCCAGCAGTCTAAGACAGGGTGGCACTGAAGCTTTCTTT. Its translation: CASSLRQGGTEAFF.

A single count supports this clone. In nucleotides, the CDR3 is TGTGCCAGCAGCCTACCCGGGACAGATGCCTCCTACGAGCAGTACTTC. It yields the protein CASSLPGTDASYEQYF. This chain joins TRBV5-4 and TRBJ2-7, with 7 bases aligning to TRBD1. J was trimmed by 0 bases and V by 4 bases; bases with no gene match: 10. Per germline, CDR1 SGHNT and CDR2 YYREEE (reference sequence). The CDR3 totals 16 residues.

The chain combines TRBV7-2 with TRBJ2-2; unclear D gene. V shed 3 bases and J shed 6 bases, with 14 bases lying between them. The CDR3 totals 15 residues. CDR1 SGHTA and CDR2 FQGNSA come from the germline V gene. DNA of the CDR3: TGTGCCAGCAGCTTGATGGCCCAGCAGGCCGGGGAGCTGTTTTTT. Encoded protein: CASSLMAQQAGELFF.

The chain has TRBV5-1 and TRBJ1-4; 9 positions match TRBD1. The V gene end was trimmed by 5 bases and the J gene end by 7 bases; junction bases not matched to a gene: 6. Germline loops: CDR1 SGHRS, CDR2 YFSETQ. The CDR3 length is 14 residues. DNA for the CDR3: TGCGCCAGCAGTTTACAGGGGGCTCGTGAAAAACTGTTTTTT. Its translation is CASSLQGAREKLFF.

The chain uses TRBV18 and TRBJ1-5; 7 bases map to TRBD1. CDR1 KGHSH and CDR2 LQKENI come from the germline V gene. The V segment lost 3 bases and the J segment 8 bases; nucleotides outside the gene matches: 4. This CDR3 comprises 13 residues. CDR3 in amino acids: CASSPGRGEPQHF. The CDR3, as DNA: TGTGCCAGCTCACCTGGCAGGGGGGAGCCCCAGCATTTT.

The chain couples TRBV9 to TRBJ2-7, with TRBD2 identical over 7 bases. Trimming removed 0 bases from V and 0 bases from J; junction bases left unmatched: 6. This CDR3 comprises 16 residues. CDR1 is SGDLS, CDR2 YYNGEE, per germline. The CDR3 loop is CASSVGSSGSSYEQYF. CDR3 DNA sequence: TGTGCCAGCAGCGTAGGCTCTAGCGGAAGCTCCTACGAGCAGTACTTC.

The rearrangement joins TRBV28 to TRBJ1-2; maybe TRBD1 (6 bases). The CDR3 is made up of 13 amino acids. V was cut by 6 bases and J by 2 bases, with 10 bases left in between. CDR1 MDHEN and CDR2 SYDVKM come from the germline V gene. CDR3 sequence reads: CASRPQGNYGYTF. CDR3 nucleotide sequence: TGTGCCAGCAGACCCCAGGGGAACTATGGCTACACCTTC.

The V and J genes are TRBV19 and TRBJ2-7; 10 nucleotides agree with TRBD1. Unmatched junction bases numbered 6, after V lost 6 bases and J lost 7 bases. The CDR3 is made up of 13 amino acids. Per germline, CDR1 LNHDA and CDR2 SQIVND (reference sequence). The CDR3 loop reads CASSWTGGTEQYF. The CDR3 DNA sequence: TGTGCCAGTAGCTGGACAGGGGGGACAGAGCAGTACTTC.

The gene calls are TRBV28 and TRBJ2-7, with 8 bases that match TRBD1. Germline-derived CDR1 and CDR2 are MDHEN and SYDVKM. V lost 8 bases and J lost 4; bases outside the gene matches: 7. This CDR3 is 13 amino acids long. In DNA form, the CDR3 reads TGTGCCAGCGACAGGGGTGGATCGTACGAGCAGTACTTC. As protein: CASDRGGSYEQYF. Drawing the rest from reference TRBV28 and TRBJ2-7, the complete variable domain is DVKVTQSSRYLVKRTGEKVFLECVQDMDHENMFWYRQDPGLGLRLIYFSYDVKMKEKGDIPEGYSVSREKKERFSLILESASTNQTSMYLCASDRGGSYEQYFGPGTRLTVT.

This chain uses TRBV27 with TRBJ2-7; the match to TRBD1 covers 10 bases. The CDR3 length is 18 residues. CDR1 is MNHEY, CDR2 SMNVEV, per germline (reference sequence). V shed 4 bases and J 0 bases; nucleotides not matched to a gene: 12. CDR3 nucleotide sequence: TGTGCCAGCAGTTCCCGACAGGGGGCGACGGCGCGCTCCTACGAGCAGTACTTC. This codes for CASSSRQGATARSYEQYF.